This is a list of T cell receptor beta chains from one sample in a study of Ad26.COV2.S vaccination and SARS-CoV-2 variants. Measured with immunoSEQ multiplex PCR; TCRdb has only the in-frame clones, and not every one. Of around 100,000 clones in the sample, under 90% were seen once. The material sequenced was peripheral blood, taken after recovery from COVID-19. Every receptor here comes from a human donor who had recovered from COVID-19. The CDR3 runs from the conserved cysteine through the conserved F or W. The D gene is left open where the match is weak. Some rows have no size entry. The others give once, few or many, or a class for an expanded clone.

j_gene | d_gene | abundance | v_gene | CDR3aa | CDR3nt
TRBJ2-2 | TRBD2 | NA | TRBV9 | CASSVEGGREAGELFF | TGTGCCAGCAGCGTAGAAGGCGGGAGGGAGGCCGGGGAGCTGTTTTTT
TRBJ2-3 | TRBD2 | once | TRBV9 | CASSATSGLGDTQYF | TGTGCCAGCAGCGCCACTAGCGGGTTGGGTGATACGCAGTATTTT
TRBJ1-2 | NA | NA | TRBV24-1 | CATSDPRPGANYGYTF | TGTGCCACCAGTGATCCTAGACCAGGAGCTAACTATGGCTACACCTTC
TRBJ2-7 | NA | NA | TRBV2 | CASSLGGESSYEQYF | TGTGCCAGCAGTTTAGGGGGGGAGAGCTCCTACGAGCAGTACTTC
TRBJ1-4 | NA | NA | TRBV27 | CASSLEWSEKLFF | TGTGCCAGCAGTTTAGAGTGGAGTGAAAAACTGTTTTTT
TRBJ1-2 | NA | NA | TRBV5-8 | CASSLGGPVLYGYTF | TGTGCCAGCAGCTTGGGGGGTCCTGTCCTCTATGGCTACACCTTC
TRBJ1-5 | NA | NA | TRBV6-2/TRBV6-3 | CASSYGHSNQPQHF | TGTGCCAGCAGTTACGGGCACAGCAATCAGCCCCAGCATTTT
TRBJ2-5 | NA | NA | TRBV12-5 | CASGGSREETQYF | TGTGCTAGTGGTGGGTCAAGGGAAGAGACCCAGTACTTC
TRBJ2-7 | NA | NA | TRBV27 | CASSYGGVTYEQYF | TGTGCCAGCAGTTACGGGGGAGTCACCTACGAGCAGTACTTC
TRBJ2-5 | NA | NA | TRBV2 | CASKGHRETQYF | TGTGCCAGCAAGGGTCACCGGGAGACCCAGTACTTC
TRBJ1-2 | NA | once | TRBV9 | CASSATRTAYGYTF | TGTGCCAGCAGCGCGACCCGGACAGCATATGGCTACACCTTC
TRBJ2-1 | NA | NA | TRBV3-1/TRBV3-2 | CASSPYSGYNEQFF | TGTGCCAGCAGCCCTTACAGCGGCTACAATGAGCAGTTCTTC
TRBJ2-3 | TRBD1 | NA | TRBV7-2 | CASSIDRGADTQYF | TGTGCCAGCAGTATAGACAGGGGGGCAGATACGCAGTATTTT
TRBJ2-7 | TRBD2 | NA | TRBV11-2 | CASSYDGTSFYEQYF | TGTGCCAGCAGTTACGATGGGACTAGCTTCTACGAGCAGTACTTC
TRBJ2-7 | TRBD2 | once | TRBV7-9 | CASSFLAGSYEQYF | TGTGCCAGCAGCTTTTTAGCGGGAAGTTACGAGCAGTACTTC
TRBJ1-4 | NA | NA | TRBV9 | CASSKSPVNEKLFF | TGTGCCAGCAGCAAGAGTCCGGTTAATGAAAAACTGTTTTTT
TRBJ2-7 | TRBD1 | NA | TRBV7-2 | CASSYIRVQGVPYEQYF | TGTGCCAGCAGCTACATCCGGGTCCAGGGGGTTCCCTACGAGCAGTACTTC
TRBJ2-7 | NA | NA | TRBV7-9 | CASSLREPSYEQYF | TGTGCCAGCAGCCTCCGGGAGCCTTCCTACGAGCAGTACTTC
TRBJ1-1 | TRBD1 | NA | TRBV19 | CASSPRTGLNTEAFF | TGTGCCAGTAGTCCCCGGACAGGTTTGAACACTGAAGCTTTCTTT
TRBJ2-2 | NA | NA | TRBV6-5 | CASRFWTGELFF | TGTGCCAGCAGATTCTGGACCGGGGAGCTGTTTTTT
TRBJ1-1 | NA | NA | TRBV11-2 | CASGQYRRTEAFF | TGTGCCAGCGGACAGTACAGGAGAACTGAAGCTTTCTTT
TRBJ2-2 | TRBD1 | NA | TRBV2 | CASTLQGTAQNTGELFF | TGTGCCAGCACCCTACAGGGGACGGCACAGAACACCGGGGAGCTGTTTTTT
TRBJ1-2 | NA | NA | TRBV5-1 | CASSLGDKTGGYTF | TGCGCCAGCAGCTTGGGAGACAAAACCGGGGGCTACACCTTC
TRBJ2-7 | TRBD2 | NA | TRBV2 | CASSGRRYEQYF | TGTGCCAGCAGCGGGAGGAGGTACGAGCAGTACTTC
TRBJ2-1 | NA | NA | TRBV3-1/TRBV3-2 | CASSLDRDYEQFF | TGTGCCAGCAGCTTAGACAGGGACTATGAGCAGTTCTTC
TRBJ1-5 | NA | few | TRBV16 | CASSQSLLQPQHF | TGTGCCAGCAGCCAATCTTTACTTCAGCCCCAGCATTTT